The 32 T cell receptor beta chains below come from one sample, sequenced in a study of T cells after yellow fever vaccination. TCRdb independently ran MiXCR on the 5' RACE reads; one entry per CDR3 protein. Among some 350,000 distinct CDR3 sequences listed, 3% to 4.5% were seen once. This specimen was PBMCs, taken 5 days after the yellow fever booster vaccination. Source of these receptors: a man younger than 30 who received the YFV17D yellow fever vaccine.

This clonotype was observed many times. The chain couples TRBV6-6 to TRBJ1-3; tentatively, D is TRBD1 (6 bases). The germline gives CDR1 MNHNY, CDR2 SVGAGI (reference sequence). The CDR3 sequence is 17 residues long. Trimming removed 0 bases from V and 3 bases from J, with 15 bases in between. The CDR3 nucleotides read TGTGCCAGCAGTTACTCTAGGGGGGGATCGTATGGAAACACCATATATTTT. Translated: CASSYSRGGSYGNTIYF.

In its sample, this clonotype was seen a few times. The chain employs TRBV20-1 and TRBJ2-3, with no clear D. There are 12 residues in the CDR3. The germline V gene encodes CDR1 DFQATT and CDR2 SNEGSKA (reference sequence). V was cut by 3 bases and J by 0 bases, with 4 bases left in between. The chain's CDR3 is CSASESTDTQYF. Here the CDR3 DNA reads TGCAGTGCTAGTGAGAGCACAGATACGCAGTATTTT.

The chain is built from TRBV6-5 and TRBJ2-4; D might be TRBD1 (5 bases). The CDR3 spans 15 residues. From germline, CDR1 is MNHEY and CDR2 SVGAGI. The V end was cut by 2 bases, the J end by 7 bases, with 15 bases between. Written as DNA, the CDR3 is TGTGCCAGCAGTTACCCCTCGGCAGGGAAGAACATTCAGTACTTC. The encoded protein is CASSYPSAGKNIQYF.

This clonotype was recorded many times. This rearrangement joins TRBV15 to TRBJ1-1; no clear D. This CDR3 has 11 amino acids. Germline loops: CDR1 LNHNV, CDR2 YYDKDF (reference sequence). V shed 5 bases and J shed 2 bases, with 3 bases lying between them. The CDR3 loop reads CATSRNTEAFF. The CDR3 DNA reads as TGTGCCACCAGCCGCAACACTGAAGCTTTCTTT.

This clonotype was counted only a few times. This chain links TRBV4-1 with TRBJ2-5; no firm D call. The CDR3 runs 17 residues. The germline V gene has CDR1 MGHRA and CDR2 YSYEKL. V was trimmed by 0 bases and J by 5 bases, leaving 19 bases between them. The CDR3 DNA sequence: TGCGCCAGCAGCCAAGAGGGAAGGGCCCCAGGTCGGGAGACCCAGTACTTC. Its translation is CASSQEGRAPGRETQYF.

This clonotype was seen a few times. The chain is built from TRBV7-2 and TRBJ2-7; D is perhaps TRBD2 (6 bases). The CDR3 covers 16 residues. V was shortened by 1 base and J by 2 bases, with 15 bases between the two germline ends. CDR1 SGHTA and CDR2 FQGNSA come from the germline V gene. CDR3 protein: CASSLGGLARPYEQYV. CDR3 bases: TGTGCCAGCAGCTTAGGGGGACTGGCCCGACCCTACGAGCAGTACGTC.

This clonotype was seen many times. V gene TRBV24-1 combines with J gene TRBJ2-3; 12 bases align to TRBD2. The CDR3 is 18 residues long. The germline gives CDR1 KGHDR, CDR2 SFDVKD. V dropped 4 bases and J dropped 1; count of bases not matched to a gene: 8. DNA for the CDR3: TGTGCCACCAGTGAAACGACTAGCGGGGGATCCCGCACAGATACGCAGTATTTT. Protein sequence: CATSETTSGGSRTDTQYF.

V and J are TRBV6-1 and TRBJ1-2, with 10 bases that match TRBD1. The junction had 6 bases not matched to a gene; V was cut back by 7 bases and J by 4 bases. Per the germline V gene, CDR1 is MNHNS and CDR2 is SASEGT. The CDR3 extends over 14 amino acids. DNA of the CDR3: TGTGCCAGCACCGCCGGGACAGGGGTCTATGGCTACACCTTC. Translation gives CASTAGTGVYGYTF.

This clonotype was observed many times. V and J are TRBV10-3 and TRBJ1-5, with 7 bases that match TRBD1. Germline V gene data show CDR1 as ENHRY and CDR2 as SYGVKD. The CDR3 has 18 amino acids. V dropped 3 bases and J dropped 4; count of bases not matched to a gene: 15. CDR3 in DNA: TGTGCCATCAGTGACCCCGCCACCGGGACAGACCCTAATCAGCCCCAGCATTTT. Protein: CAISDPATGTDPNQPQHF.

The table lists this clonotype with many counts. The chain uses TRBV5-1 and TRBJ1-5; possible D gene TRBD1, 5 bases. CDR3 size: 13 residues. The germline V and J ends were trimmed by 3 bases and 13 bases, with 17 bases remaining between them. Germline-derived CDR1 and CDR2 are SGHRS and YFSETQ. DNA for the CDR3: TGCGCCAGCAGCTCGGGTCTTGACAGAGAGCAGCATTTT. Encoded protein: CASSSGLDREQHF.

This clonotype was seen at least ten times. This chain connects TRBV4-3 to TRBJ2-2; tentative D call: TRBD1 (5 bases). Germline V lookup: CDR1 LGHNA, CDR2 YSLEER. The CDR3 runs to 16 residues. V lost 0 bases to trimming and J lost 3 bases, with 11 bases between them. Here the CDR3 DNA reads TGCGCCAGCAGCCAAGATCTCCGACAGTACACCGGGGAGCTGTTTTTT. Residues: CASSQDLRQYTGELFF.

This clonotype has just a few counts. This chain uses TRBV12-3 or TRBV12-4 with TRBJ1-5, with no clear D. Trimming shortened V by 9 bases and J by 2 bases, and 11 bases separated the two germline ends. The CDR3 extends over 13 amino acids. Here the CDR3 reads CASSKRGNQPQHF. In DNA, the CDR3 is TGTGCCAGTTCGAAGAGGGGCAATCAGCCCCAGCATTTT.

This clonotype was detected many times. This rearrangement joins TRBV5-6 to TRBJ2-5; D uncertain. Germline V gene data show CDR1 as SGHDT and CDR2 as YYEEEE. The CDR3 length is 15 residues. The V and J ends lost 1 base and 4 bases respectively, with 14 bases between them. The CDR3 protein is CASSLWTPGGETQYF. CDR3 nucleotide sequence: TGTGCCAGCAGCTTGTGGACCCCCGGTGGAGAGACCCAGTACTTC.

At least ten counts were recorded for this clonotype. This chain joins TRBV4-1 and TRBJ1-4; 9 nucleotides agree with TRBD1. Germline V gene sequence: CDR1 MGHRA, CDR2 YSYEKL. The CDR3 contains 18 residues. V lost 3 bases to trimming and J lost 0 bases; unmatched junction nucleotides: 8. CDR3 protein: CASSQPPGQGATNEKLFF. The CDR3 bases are TGCGCCAGCAGCCAGCCCCCGGGACAGGGTGCAACTAATGAAAAACTGTTTTTT.

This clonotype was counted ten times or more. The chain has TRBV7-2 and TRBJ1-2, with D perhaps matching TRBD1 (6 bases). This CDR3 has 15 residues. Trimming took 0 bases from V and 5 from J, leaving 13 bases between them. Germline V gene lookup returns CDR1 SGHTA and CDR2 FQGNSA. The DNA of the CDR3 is TGTGCCAGCAGCTTAGCCAGGACAGACCTGTATGGCTACACCTTC. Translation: CASSLARTDLYGYTF.

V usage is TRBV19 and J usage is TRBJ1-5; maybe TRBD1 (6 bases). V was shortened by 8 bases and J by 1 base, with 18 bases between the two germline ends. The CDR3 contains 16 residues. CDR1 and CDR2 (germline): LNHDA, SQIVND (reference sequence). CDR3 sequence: CASLAAGRGSNQPQHF. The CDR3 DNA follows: TGTGCCAGTTTAGCGGCGGGCAGGGGAAGCAATCAGCCCCAGCATTTT.

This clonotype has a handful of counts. The CDR3 region is CASSLSQGPYYGYTF. In nucleotides, the CDR3 is TGTGCCAGCAGCCTAAGTCAGGGGCCATACTATGGCTACACCTTC. This chain joins TRBV7-8 and TRBJ1-2; possible D gene TRBD1, 6 bases. The CDR3 consists of 15 residues. The germline CDR1 and CDR2 sequences are SGHVS and FQNEAQ. V shed 5 bases and J shed 3 bases, with 16 bases lying between them.

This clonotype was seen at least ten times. CDR3 coding DNA: TGTGCCAGCAGTTACTCGGGAGCAGCTTTCTTT. It yields the protein CASSYSGAAFF. The gene calls are TRBV6-2 or TRBV6-3 and TRBJ1-1; D not resolved. V lost 0 bases and J lost 10, with 6 bases in between. Germline CDR1 and CDR2: MNHEY and SVGEGT. The CDR3 loop spans 11 amino acids.

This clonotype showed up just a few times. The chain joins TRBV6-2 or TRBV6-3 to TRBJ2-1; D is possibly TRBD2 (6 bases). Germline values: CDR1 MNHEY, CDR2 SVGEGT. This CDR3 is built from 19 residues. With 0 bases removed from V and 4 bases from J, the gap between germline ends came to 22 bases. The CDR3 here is CASSYSVLGGQSVYNEQFF. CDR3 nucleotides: TGTGCCAGCAGTTACTCGGTTCTCGGGGGTCAGAGTGTATACAATGAGCAGTTCTTC.

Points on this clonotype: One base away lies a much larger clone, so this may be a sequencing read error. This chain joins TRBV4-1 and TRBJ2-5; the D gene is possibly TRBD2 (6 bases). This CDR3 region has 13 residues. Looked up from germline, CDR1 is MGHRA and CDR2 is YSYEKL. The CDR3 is CASSPGGAETHYF. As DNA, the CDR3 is TGCGCCAGCAGCCCCGGCGGGGCAGAGACCCACTACTTC.

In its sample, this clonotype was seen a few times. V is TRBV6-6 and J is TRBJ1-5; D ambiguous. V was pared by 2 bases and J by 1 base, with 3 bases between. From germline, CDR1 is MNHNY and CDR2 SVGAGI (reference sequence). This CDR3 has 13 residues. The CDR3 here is CASSYESNQPQHF. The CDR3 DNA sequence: TGTGCCAGCAGTTACGAGAGCAATCAGCCCCAGCATTTT.

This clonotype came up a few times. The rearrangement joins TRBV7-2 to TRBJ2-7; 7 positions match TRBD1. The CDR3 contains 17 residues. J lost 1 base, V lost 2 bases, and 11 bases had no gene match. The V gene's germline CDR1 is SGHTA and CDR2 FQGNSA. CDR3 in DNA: TGTGCCAGCAGCTTAAGTTACTCCGGGACAGTATCCTACGAGCAGTACTTC. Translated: CASSLSYSGTVSYEQYF.

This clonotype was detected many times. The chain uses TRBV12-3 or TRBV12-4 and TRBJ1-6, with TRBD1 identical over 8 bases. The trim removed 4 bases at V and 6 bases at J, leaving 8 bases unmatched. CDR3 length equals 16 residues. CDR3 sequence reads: CASSSGQGGGNSPLHF. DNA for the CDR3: TGTGCCAGCAGTTCCGGACAGGGCGGAGGTAATTCACCCCTCCACTTT.

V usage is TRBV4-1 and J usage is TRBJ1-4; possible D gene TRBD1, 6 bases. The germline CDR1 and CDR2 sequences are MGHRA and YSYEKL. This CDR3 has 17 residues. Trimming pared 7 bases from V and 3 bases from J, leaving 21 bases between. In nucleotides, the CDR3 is TGCGCCAGCAAGGGGGGCAGGGGTCTACTAGCTAATGAAAAACTGTTTTTT. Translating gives CASKGGRGLLANEKLFF.

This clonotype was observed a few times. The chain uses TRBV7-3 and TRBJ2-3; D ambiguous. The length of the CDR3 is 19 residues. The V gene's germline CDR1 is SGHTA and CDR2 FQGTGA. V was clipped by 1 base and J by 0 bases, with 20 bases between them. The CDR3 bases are TGTGCCAGCAGCTTAAGGCCCGGACCTACAACCTTTAGCACAGATACGCAGTATTTT. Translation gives CASSLRPGPTTFSTDTQYF.

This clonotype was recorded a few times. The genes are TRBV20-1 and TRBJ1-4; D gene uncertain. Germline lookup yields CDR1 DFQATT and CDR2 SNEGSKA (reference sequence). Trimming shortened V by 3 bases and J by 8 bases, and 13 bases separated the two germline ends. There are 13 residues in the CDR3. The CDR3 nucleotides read TGCAGTGCTAGGTTGGGCGTAGAGGAAAAACTGTTTTTT. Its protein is CSARLGVEEKLFF.

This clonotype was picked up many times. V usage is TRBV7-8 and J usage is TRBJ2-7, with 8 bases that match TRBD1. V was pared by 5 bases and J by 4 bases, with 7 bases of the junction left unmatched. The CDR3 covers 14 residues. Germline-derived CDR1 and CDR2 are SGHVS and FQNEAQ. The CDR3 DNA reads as TGTGCCAGCAGCGCGCGGACAGGGACTTACGAGCAGTACGTC. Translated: CASSARTGTYEQYV.

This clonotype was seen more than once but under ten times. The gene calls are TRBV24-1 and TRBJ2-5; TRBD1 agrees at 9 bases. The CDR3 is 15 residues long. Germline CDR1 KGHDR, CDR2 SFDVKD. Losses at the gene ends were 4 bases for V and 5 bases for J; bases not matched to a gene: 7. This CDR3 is CATSETGGVGETQYF. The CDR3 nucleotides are TGTGCCACCAGTGAAACAGGGGGCGTTGGGGAGACCCAGTACTTC.

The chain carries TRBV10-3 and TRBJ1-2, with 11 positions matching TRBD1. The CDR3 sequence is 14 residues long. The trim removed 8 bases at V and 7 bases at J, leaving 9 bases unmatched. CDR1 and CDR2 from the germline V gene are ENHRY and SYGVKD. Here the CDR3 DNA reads TGTGCCATCCGGGGACAGGGGGTGAATAGTGGCTACACCTTC. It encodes CAIRGQGVNSGYTF.

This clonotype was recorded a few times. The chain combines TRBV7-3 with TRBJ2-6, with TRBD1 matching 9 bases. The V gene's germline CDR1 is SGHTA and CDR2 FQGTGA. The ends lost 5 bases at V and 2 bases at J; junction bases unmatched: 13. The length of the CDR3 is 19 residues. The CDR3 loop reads CASSGDHGDRVTGANVLTF. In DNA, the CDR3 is TGTGCCAGCAGCGGGGATCACGGGGACAGGGTGACTGGGGCCAACGTCCTGACTTTC.

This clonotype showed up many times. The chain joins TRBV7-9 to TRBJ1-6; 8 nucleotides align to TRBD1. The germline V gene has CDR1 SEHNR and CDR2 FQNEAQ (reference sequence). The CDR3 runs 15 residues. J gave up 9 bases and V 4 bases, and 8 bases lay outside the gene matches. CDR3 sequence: CASSSKDRASSPLHF. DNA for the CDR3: TGTGCCAGCAGCTCCAAGGACAGGGCTAGTTCACCCCTCCACTTT.

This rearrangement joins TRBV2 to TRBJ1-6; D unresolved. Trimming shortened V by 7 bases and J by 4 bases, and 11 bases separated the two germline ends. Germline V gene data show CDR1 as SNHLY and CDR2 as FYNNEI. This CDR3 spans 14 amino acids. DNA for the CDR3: TGTGCCAGCACTGGGCAGCTGTATAATTCACCCCTCCACTTT. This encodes CASTGQLYNSPLHF.